The clone carrying this T cell receptor (beta chain) was seen many times. Germline V lookup: CDR1 KGHSH, CDR2 LQKENI. The germline V and J ends were trimmed by 3 bases and 5 bases, with 10 bases remaining between them. This CDR3 comprises 13 residues. The sample belongs to a study of blood T cells in healthy people across ages. Sample-barcoded 5' priming and a J-beta primer mix drove a second PCR of roughly 6 to 12 cycles. Per sample, CDR3-containing paired-end reads numbered at least 2.5 million. One entry per CDR3 protein, called by TCRdb with MiXCR from the 5' RACE reads. The sample has some 900,000 distinct CDR3 sequences, around 30% seen once.

The chain recombines TRBV18 with TRBJ2-5, with no clear D. This clonotype was sampled from a woman older than 75 in good health. Sequenced material: blood. The CDR3, as DNA: TGTGCCAGCTCACCTTCACTCAGGGAGACCCAGTACTTC. Its translation: CASSPSLRETQYF.